This T cell receptor (beta chain) emerged from a study of blood T cells in healthy people across ages. Overall study findings and caveats: Versus aged donors, long-lived donors had higher diversity and more naive CD4+ cells.

Points on this clonotype: Its antigen remains unidentified.

Through a sample-barcoded 5' primer and a J-beta primer mix, a second PCR was run for roughly 7 to 12 cycles. Each cDNA was tagged by a template-switch adaptor containing 12 random nucleotides. Per-sample output comprised a minimum of 2.5 million paired-end reads containing CDR3. Using its own MiXCR run on the 5' RACE reads, TCRdb lists one record per CDR3 protein. The sample carries approximately 820,000 distinct CDR3 sequences, 40% to 50% recorded once. Germline assignment: CDR1 MNHEY and CDR2 SMNVEV (reference sequence). The germline V and J ends were trimmed by 5 bases and 1 base, with 18 bases remaining between them. The CDR3 consists of 17 residues. Total RNA was extracted at no less than 5.5 micrograms per sample.

This sequence joins TRBV27 and TRBJ1-5; tentatively, D is TRBD1 (6 bases). The receptor's source is a man aged 60-69 years in good health. The sequencing sample was made of blood. The chain's CDR3 is CASSPPGGGPSNQPQHF. In DNA form, the CDR3 reads TGTGCCAGCAGTCCCCCCGGGGGGGGGCCCAGCAATCAGCCCCAGCATTTT.